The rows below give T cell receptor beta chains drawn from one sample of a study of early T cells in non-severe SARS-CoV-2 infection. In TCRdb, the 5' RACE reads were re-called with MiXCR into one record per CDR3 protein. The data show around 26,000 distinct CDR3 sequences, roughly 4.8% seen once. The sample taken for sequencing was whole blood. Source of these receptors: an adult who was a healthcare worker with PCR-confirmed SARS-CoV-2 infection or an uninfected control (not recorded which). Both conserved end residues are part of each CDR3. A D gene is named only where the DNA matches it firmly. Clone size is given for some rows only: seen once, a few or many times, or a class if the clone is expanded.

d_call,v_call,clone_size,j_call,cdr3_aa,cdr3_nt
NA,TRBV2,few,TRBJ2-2,CASSATPAGPGELFF,TGTGCCAGCAGTGCCACCCCAGCGGGTCCCGGGGAGCTGTTTTTT
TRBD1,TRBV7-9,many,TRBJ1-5,CASSLDWTGGQPQHF,TGTGCCAGCAGCTTAGATTGGACAGGGGGTCAGCCCCAGCATTTT
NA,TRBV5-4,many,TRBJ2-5,CASSLTGGQETQYF,TGTGCCAGCAGCTTGACCGGGGGTCAAGAGACCCAGTACTTC
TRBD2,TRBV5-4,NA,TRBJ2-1,CASSFELAGTGNEQFF,TGTGCCAGCAGCTTCGAACTAGCGGGGACAGGTAATGAGCAGTTCTTC
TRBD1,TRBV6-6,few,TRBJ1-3,CASSYPTRTGEGNTIYF,TGTGCCAGCAGTTACCCAACCAGGACAGGGGAAGGAAACACCATATATTTT
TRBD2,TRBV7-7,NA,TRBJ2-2,CASSLEAGGVSGELFF,TGTGCTAGCAGCTTAGAAGCGGGAGGGGTGTCCGGGGAGCTGTTTTTT
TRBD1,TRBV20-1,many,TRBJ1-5,CSASPKTGGNQPQHF,TGCAGTGCTTCCCCTAAGACAGGGGGCAATCAGCCCCAGCATTTT
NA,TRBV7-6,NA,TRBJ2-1,CASQAVGSSYNEQFF,TGTGCCAGCCAGGCGGTCGGGAGCTCCTACAATGAGCAGTTCTTC
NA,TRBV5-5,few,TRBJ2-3,CASSLDLDTQYF,TGTGCCAGCAGCTTGGATTTAGATACGCAGTATTTT
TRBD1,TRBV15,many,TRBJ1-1,CATRQTGRNTEAFF,TGTGCCACCAGACAGACAGGGAGAAACACTGAAGCTTTCTTT
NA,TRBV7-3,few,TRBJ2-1,CASSLWGPARYNEQFF,TGTGCCAGCAGCTTATGGGGGCCCGCCAGATACAATGAGCAGTTCTTC
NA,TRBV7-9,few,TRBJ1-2,CASSLAVSGGNGYTF,TGTGCCAGCAGCTTAGCGGTCAGCGGAGGTAATGGCTACACCTTC
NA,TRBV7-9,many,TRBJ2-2,CASLGGELFF,TGTGCCAGCTTGGGCGGGGAGCTGTTTTTT
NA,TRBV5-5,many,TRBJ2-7,CASSSGTTYEQYF,TGTGCCAGCAGCTCCGGGACAACCTACGAGCAGTACTTC
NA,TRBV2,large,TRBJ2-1,CASTLGASSYNEQFF,TGTGCCAGCACTCTAGGGGCGAGCTCCTACAATGAGCAGTTCTTC
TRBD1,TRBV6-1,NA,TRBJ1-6,CASSENRGPSPLHF,TGTGCCAGCAGTGAAAACAGGGGACCTTCACCCCTCCACTTT
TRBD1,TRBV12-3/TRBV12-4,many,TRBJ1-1,CASSSQGAGTEAFF,TGTGCCAGCAGTTCACAGGGGGCAGGTACTGAAGCTTTCTTT
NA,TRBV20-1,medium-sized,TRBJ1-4,CSAYQGLGEKLFF,TGCAGTGCTTATCAGGGGCTCGGTGAAAAACTGTTTTTT
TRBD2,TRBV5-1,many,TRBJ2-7,CASSPGTGTTTNEQYF,TGCGCCAGCAGTCCAGGCACCGGGACTACCACGAACGAGCAGTACTTC
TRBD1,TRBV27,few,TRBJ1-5,CASRLGQGVNQPQHF,TGTGCCAGCAGGTTGGGACAGGGGGTAAATCAGCCCCAGCATTTT
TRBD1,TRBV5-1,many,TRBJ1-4,CASKGQMNEKLFF,TGCGCCAGCAAGGGACAGATGAATGAAAAACTGTTTTTT
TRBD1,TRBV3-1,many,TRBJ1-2,CASSFDRDYGYTF,TGTGCCAGCAGCTTTGACAGGGACTATGGCTACACCTTC
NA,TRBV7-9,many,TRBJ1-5,CASSLSGEDQPQHF,TGTGCCAGCAGCTTATCAGGGGAGGATCAGCCCCAGCATTTT
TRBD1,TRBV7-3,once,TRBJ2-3,CASSQGQSTDTQYF,TGTGCCAGCAGCCAGGGACAGAGCACAGATACGCAGTATTTT
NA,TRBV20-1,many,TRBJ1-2,CSARNRKANYGYTF,TGCAGTGCTAGAAACAGGAAAGCTAACTATGGCTACACCTTC
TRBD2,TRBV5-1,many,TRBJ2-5,CASSDLAAETQYF,TGCGCCAGCAGCGACCTAGCGGCGGAGACCCAGTACTTC
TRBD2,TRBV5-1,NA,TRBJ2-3,CASSRGREPSDTQYF,TGCGCCAGCAGCCGAGGGCGGGAGCCTTCTGATACGCAGTATTTT
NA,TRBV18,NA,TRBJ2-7,CASSPRLAGGPYEQYF,TGTGCCAGCTCACCTCGGCTGGCAGGGGGGCCCTACGAGCAGTACTTC
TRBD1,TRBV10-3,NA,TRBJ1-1,CATGDSLNTEAFF,TGTGCCACCGGGGACAGTTTGAACACTGAAGCTTTCTTT
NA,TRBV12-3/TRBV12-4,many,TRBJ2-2,CASRPGQRTGELFF,TGTGCCAGCAGACCCGGACAGAGGACCGGGGAGCTGTTTTTT
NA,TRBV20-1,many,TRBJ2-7,CSAVGDYEQYF,TGCAGTGCCGTCGGGGACTACGAGCAGTACTTC
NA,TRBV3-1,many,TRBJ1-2,CASSRGLGNYGYTF,TGTGCCAGCAGCCGAGGGCTAGGGAACTATGGCTACACCTTC
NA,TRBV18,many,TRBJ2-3,CASSQPGADTQYF,TGTGCCAGCTCCCAACCAGGGGCAGATACGCAGTATTTT
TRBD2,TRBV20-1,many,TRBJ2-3,CSARDQGSGSADTQYF,TGCAGTGCTAGAGATCAGGGTAGCGGGAGCGCAGATACGCAGTATTTT
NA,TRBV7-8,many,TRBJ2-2,CASSLRGGYTGELFF,TGTGCCAGCAGCTTACGGGGCGGATACACCGGGGAGCTGTTTTTT
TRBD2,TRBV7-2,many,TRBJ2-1,CASRVGGGKNEQFF,TGTGCCAGCAGGGTAGGCGGGGGGAAGAATGAGCAGTTCTTC
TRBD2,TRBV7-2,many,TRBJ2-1,CASSLLAGSYNEQFF,TGTGCCAGCAGCTTACTAGCGGGGTCTTACAATGAGCAGTTCTTC
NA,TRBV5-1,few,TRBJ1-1,CASSGLQGLGNTEAFF,TGCGCCAGCAGCGGGCTCCAGGGGCTGGGGAACACTGAAGCTTTCTTT
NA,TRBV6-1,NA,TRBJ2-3,CASSEEVGGTDTQYF,TGTGCCAGCAGTGAAGAAGTAGGGGGTACAGATACGCAGTATTTT
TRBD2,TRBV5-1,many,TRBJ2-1,CASSQSPLLAGGGNEQFF,TGCGCCAGCAGCCAATCCCCTCTCCTAGCGGGGGGAGGCAATGAGCAGTTCTTC
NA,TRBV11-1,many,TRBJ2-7,CASSLNRGYEQYF,TGTGCCAGCAGCTTAAACAGAGGTTACGAGCAGTACTTC
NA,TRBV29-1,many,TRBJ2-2,CSVAVSTGQTGELFF,TGCAGCGTTGCCGTCTCGACAGGTCAGACCGGGGAGCTGTTTTTT
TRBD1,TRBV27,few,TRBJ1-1,CASSLVPTGGTEAFF,TGTGCCAGCAGTTTAGTCCCCACAGGGGGCACTGAAGCTTTCTTT
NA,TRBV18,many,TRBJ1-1,CASSPMKGAEAFF,TGTGCCAGCTCACCGATGAAGGGGGCTGAAGCTTTCTTT
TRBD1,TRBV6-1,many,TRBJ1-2,CASSDPGGIIYGYTF,TGTGCCAGCAGCGATCCAGGGGGCATTATCTATGGCTACACCTTC
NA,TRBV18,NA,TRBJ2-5,CASSPPGQETQYF,TGTGCCAGCTCACCACCGGGCCAAGAGACCCAGTACTTC
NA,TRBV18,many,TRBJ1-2,CASSPYGGYGYTF,TGTGCCAGCTCACCATATGGAGGGTATGGCTACACCTTC
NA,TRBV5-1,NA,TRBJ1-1,CASSKDSAYSTEAFF,TGCGCCAGCAGCAAGGACAGTGCTTATAGCACTGAAGCTTTCTTT
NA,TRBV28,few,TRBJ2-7,CASSLLRDKGLQYF,TGTGCCAGCAGTTTATTGAGGGACAAAGGTTTACAGTACTTC